This T cell receptor beta chain is from a study of blood T cells in healthy people across ages. Turning to the study itself: For every two T cells, template switching captured about one barcoded beta molecule.

Trimming pared 7 bases from V and 4 bases from J, leaving 10 bases between. CDR1 SGHRS and CDR2 YFSETQ come from the germline V gene. CDR3 length: 12 amino acids. Primed by a sample-barcoded 5' primer and a J-beta primer mix, a second PCR proceeded for about 7 to 11 cycles. TCRdb used MiXCR to reprocess the 5' RACE reads, holding one entry per CDR3 protein. This table holds about 680,000 distinct CDR3 sequences, around half found once. For this clonotype: Its antigen is currently unknown.

No fewer than 6.5 million PBMCs went into each sample. Whole-study findings and limits: Per million T cells, TCR beta diversity dropped roughly linearly as age increased. In these data, TCR beta diversity tracked strongly with naive T cell percentage.

Sequencing was performed on blood. The receptor comes from a woman aged 55-69 years in good health. This chain connects TRBV5-1 to TRBJ2-3, with a weak D call TRBD1 (5 bases). Written as DNA, the CDR3 is TGCGCCAGCGCGACAGATTCAGATACGCAGTATTTT. It yields the protein CASATDSDTQYF.